This T cell receptor beta chain derives from a study of resident and recirculating memory T cells in vitiligo. Across the study: Epidermis came from shave biopsies of lesional and nonlesional sites, plus PBMCs. General observations from the study: Different lesions suggested infiltration by different T cell clones. No unique dominant TCR clone was found in vitiligo lesions.

The assay was immunoSEQ multiplex PCR, and TCRdb's table has in-frame clones only and misses some. Here the sample spans tens of thousands of clones, 92% being singletons. V lost 10 bases and J lost 3; bases outside the gene matches: 13. The germline V gene encodes CDR1 ENHRY and CDR2 SYGVKD. CDR3 length: 15 residues. Patients had received no treatment within the previous three months. Of note for this clone: Its specificity is not known.

The chain employs TRBV10-3 and TRBJ2-7; the match to TRBD1 covers 9 bases. The TCR originated in a male donor with vitiligo. Sequencing was carried out using blood. The CDR3 nucleotides read TGTGCCACTGGGGGTTTAGCGACAGGGGGCTACGAGCAGTACTTC. Its protein product is CATGGLATGGYEQYF.